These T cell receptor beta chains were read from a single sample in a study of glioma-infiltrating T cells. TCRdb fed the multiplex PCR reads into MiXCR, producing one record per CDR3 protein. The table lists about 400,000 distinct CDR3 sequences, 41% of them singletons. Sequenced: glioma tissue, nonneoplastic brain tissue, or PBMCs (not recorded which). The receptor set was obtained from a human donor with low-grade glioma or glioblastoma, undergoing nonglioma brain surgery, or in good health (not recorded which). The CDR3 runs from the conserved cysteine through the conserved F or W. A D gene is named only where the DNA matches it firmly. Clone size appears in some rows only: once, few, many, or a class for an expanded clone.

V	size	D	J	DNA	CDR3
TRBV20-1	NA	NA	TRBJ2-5	TGCAGTGATAGAGATGGGGTGCGCGGAGAGACCCAGTACTTC	CSDRDGVRGETQYF
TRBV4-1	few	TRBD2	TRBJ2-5	TGCGCCAGCAGCCAAGACCTGGGGCTAGCGGGCGAGACCCAGTACTTC	CASSQDLGLAGETQYF
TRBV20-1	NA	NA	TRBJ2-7	TGCAGTGCCCCCCCTACCGGGTACGAGCAGTACTTC	CSAPPTGYEQYF
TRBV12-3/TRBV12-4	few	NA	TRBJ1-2	TGTGCCAGCAGTCCAATATTGACAGAGATCGACTATGGCTACACCTTC	CASSPILTEIDYGYTF
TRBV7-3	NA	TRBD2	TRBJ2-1	TGTGCCAGCAGCCACCGGACTAGCGGGAGCTCTTCCTACAATGAGCAGTTCTTC	CASSHRTSGSSSYNEQFF
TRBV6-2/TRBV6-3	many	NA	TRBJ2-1	TGTGCCAGCAGTCCGGGTCTCATAGGGACTGAGCAGTTCTTC	CASSPGLIGTEQFF
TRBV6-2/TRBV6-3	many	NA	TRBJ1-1	TGTGCCAGCAGTTACTCGGCAGGCTGGAACACTGAAGCTTTCTTT	CASSYSAGWNTEAFF
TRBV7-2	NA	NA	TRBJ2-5	TGTGCCAGCAGCTTAGCGCAGCTAAGAGAGACCCAGTACTTC	CASSLAQLRETQYF
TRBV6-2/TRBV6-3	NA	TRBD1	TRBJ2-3	TGTGCCAGCAGTGGTCGGACAGGGTGGATAGATACGCAGTATTTT	CASSGRTGWIDTQYF
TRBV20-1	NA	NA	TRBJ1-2	TGCAGTGCCGCCGGGTTTCGGTATGGCTACACCTTC	CSAAGFRYGYTF
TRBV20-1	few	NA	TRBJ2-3	TGCAGTGTCGGCCTCCCGGGACCCAGCACAGATACGCAGTATTTT	CSVGLPGPSTDTQYF
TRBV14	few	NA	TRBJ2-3	TGTGCCAGCGCCCGGGACATTCACACAGATACGCAGTATTTT	CASARDIHTDTQYF
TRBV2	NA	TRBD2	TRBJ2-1	TGTGCCAGCAGTCTCCCGGGACTAGCGGGAGGGTATGTCTCCTACAATGAGCAGTTCTTC	CASSLPGLAGGYVSYNEQFF
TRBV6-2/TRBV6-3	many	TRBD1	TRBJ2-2	TGTGCCGGCTCGGACAGGGGTTCCACCGGGGAGCTGTTTTTT	CAGSDRGSTGELFF
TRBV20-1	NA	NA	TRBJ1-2	TGCAGTGTTAGAAAGTCGGCCACTAACTATGGCTACACCTTC	CSVRKSATNYGYTF
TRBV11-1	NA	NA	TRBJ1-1	TGTGCCAGCAGCTTGAGTTGGGATAGGGACACTGAAGCTTTCTTT	CASSLSWDRDTEAFF
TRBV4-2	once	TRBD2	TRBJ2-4	TGTGCCAGCAGTCCGGGACTAGCGGGATATGCAAACATTCAGTACTTC	CASSPGLAGYANIQYF
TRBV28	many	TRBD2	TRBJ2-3	TGTGCCAGCAGTATACTAGCGGGTGACACAGATACGCAGTATTTT	CASSILAGDTDTQYF
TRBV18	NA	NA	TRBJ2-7	TGTGCCAGCTCACCCCCTGGCGGGTACGAGCAGTACTTC	CASSPPGGYEQYF
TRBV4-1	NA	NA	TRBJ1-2	TGCGCCAGCAGCCAAGGGTTGGAGGTGCCTGGGTATGGCTACACCTTC	CASSQGLEVPGYGYTF
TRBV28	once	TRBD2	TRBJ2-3	TGTGCCAGCAGTCCCTTGGCGGGAGCGCAAGATACGCAGTATTTT	CASSPLAGAQDTQYF
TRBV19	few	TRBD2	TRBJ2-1	TGTGCCAGTAGTTCAGGCGGGAGGGCCGTATACAATGAGCAGTTCTTC	CASSSGGRAVYNEQFF
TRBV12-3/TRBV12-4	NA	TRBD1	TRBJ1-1	TGTGCCAGCAGCCGGACAGGGATCACTGAAGCTTTCTTT	CASSRTGITEAFF
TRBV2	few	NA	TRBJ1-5	TGTGCCAGCAGTTTACAGGGCAAACAGCCCCAGCATTTT	CASSLQGKQPQHF
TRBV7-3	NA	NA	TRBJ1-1	TGTGCCAGCAGCCCCGGACGGAGCCTAACTGAAGCTTTCTTT	CASSPGRSLTEAFF